This TCR beta chain comes out of a study of blood T cell repertoires in COVID-19. Study context: The cDNA or gDNA used as material had been derived from T cells, B-cell-depleted T cells, or PBMCs.

Sequencing was performed with immunoSEQ multiplex PCR; in TCRdb, only in-frame clones are kept and a portion is missing. The sample carries some 300,000 clones, about nine tenths recorded once. V lost 7 bases, J lost 1 base, and 3 bases stayed unmatched. The CDR3 loop spans 13 amino acids. Germline loops: CDR1 ENHRY, CDR2 SYGVKD. Only one count was recorded for this clone. The clonotype originates from a woman in her twenties or thirties who had recovered from COVID-19. Sequencing was carried out using peripheral blood. The chain has TRBV10-3 and TRBJ1-2, with 7 positions matching TRBD1. The CDR3, as DNA: TGTGCCATCACGCAGGGGGTTAACTATGGCTACACCTTC. This codes for CAITQGVNYGYTF.